Below are 14 T cell receptor beta chains sequenced from a single sample in a study of cytomegalovirus exposure and HLA in healthy donors. The primer mix had 60 Vbeta and 13 Jbeta primers. Using immunoSEQ multiplex PCR, the repertoire was profiled, and TCRdb retains in-frame clones only, with some absent. This table has roughly 59,000 clones, 65% to 80% appearing once. The sequenced sample consisted of PBMCs. The receptor set was obtained from a man aged 40-50 years in good health and CMV-seropositive.

This chain links TRBV19 with TRBJ2-1; 9 nucleotides line up with TRBD2. CDR1 and CDR2 (germline): LNHDA, SQIVND (reference sequence). CDR3 size: 15 residues. Unmatched junction bases numbered 4, after V lost 1 base and J lost 6 bases. CDR3 sequence (DNA): TGTGCCAGTAGTATAGCTGCGGGGGGGTTCAATGAGCAGTTCTTC. Its translation: CASSIAAGGFNEQFF.

A note on this clone: Other DNA sequences within the sample encode an identical CDR3. The CDR3 region is CASSSAVTGNNGYTF. The CDR3 DNA is TGTGCCAGTAGTTCGGCGGTAACAGGGAACAATGGCTACACCTTC. The chain is built from TRBV19 and TRBJ1-2; tentative D call: TRBD1 (6 bases). This CDR3 region has 15 residues. Trimming removed 5 bases at V and 6 bases at J, with 19 bases between. Germline V CDR1 and CDR2: LNHDA, SQIVND (reference sequence).

The genes are TRBV12-5 and TRBJ1-6; D might be TRBD1 (6 bases). The CDR3 runs to 16 residues. V was cut by 6 bases and J by 5 bases, with 17 bases left in between. Germline V gene lookup returns CDR1 LGHNT and CDR2 FRNRAP. As DNA, the CDR3 is TGTGCTAGTGGGCGCACAGGGTTTTCGGATAATTCACCCCTCCACTTT. This sequence encodes CASGRTGFSDNSPLHF.

V gene TRBV11-3 combines with J gene TRBJ1-1; 7 bases fit TRBD1. Germline-derived CDR1 and CDR2 are SGHNT and YENEEA. This CDR3 has 13 residues. J lost 4 bases, V lost 6 bases, and 5 bases had no gene match. The CDR3 is CASRQGTATEAFF. For the CDR3, the DNA is TGTGCCAGCAGACAGGGGACCGCCACTGAAGCTTTCTTT.

V and J are TRBV4-1 and TRBJ1-4; a weak D match, TRBD1 (5 bases). V lost 0 bases and J lost 2, with 10 bases in between. The CDR3 has 16 residues. The V gene's germline CDR1 is MGHRA and CDR2 YSYEKL. CDR3 region: CASSQDGGSTNEKLFF. As DNA, the CDR3 is TGCGCCAGCAGCCAAGACGGGGGATCCACTAATGAAAAACTGTTTTTT.

The chain recombines TRBV25-1 with TRBJ2-7, with D possibly being TRBD2 (6 bases). The V and J ends lost 6 bases and 3 bases respectively, with 9 bases between them. Germline V CDR1 and CDR2: MGHDK, SYGVNS. This CDR3 is built from 12 residues. This chain's CDR3 is CASRQGLYEQYF. Here the CDR3 DNA reads TGTGCCAGCAGGCAGGGACTCTACGAGCAGTACTTC.

This CDR3 is CASSPPHAFGELFF. CDR3 coding DNA: TGTGCCAGCAGCCCCCCACACGCCTTTGGGGAGCTGTTTTTT. The chain joins TRBV11-2 to TRBJ2-2; D is unclear. The V gene's germline CDR1 is SGHAT and CDR2 FQNNGV. V was clipped by 5 bases and J by 8 bases, with 15 bases between them. The CDR3 extends over 14 amino acids.

This clone is categorized as medium-sized. The CDR3 DNA reads TGTGCCACCAGCAGGGAAAGGACTAGCGGCTCTTACAATGAGCAGTTCTTC. Its translation is CATSRERTSGSYNEQFF. The chain couples TRBV15 to TRBJ2-1; 10 positions match TRBD2. V dropped 3 bases and J dropped 4; count of bases not matched to a gene: 9. Germline V lookup: CDR1 LNHNV, CDR2 YYDKDF (reference sequence). This CDR3 has 17 amino acids.

The chain has TRBV11-2 and TRBJ2-1, with 7 bases aligning to TRBD1. This CDR3 spans 14 amino acids. Germline CDR1 SGHAT, CDR2 FQNNGV. V trimming: 6 bases; J trimming: 8 bases; junction bases outside the gene matches: 10. CDR3 loop: CASRRGQGNDEQFF. The DNA of the CDR3 is TGTGCCAGCAGAAGGGGGCAGGGCAATGATGAGCAGTTCTTC.

The CDR3 nucleotides read TGTGCCAGCAGCCTGGGACATTACAATGAGCAGTTCTTC. Amino acid sequence: CASSLGHYNEQFF. The rearrangement joins TRBV11-2 to TRBJ2-1; D is perhaps TRBD1 (6 bases). V was shortened by 5 bases and J by 4 bases, with 9 bases between the two germline ends. The CDR3 spans 13 residues. Germline-derived CDR1 and CDR2 are SGHAT and FQNNGV.

The chain carries TRBV10-3 and TRBJ2-7; weak D call: TRBD2 (5 bases). From germline, CDR1 is ENHRY and CDR2 SYGVKD. The CDR3 loop spans 15 amino acids. V was clipped by 10 bases and J by 0 bases, with 19 bases between them. The CDR3 sequence is CASAGPVGSSYEQYF. Here the CDR3 DNA reads TGTGCCAGCGCGGGCCCCGTGGGATCCTCCTACGAGCAGTACTTC.

By share, this clone ranks as medium-sized (0.01 to 0.1%). V usage is TRBV6-5 and J usage is TRBJ2-7; 8 bases map to TRBD1. The CDR3 sequence is 15 residues long. Germline trimming cut 0 bases from V and 6 bases from J; bases unmatched to any gene: 7. CDR1 is MNHEY and CDR2 is SVGAGI in the germline V gene. The CDR3 sequence is CASSYSRDRSSEQYF. The DNA of the CDR3 is TGTGCCAGCAGTTACTCGAGGGACAGGAGTTCCGAGCAGTACTTC.

The chain combines TRBV7-9 with TRBJ1-3; 7 positions agree with TRBD1. J gave up 0 bases and V 1 base, and 9 bases lay outside the gene matches. The length of the CDR3 is 18 residues. Germline CDR1 SEHNR, CDR2 FQNEAQ (reference sequence). The CDR3 here is CASSLGTGTAISGNTIYF. The CDR3 DNA reads as TGTGCCAGCAGCTTAGGGACGGGGACAGCAATCTCTGGAAACACCATATATTTT.

This clone was picked up a small number of times. This sequence joins TRBV19 and TRBJ2-1, with D unresolved. This CDR3 contains 14 residues. Per the germline V gene, CDR1 is LNHDA and CDR2 is SQIVND (reference sequence). The germline V and J ends were trimmed by 6 bases and 0 bases, with 9 bases remaining between them. CDR3 sequence: CASRASSSYNEQFF. The CDR3 DNA follows: TGTGCCAGTAGGGCTAGTAGCTCCTACAATGAGCAGTTCTTC.